This note documents a single T cell receptor (beta chain) sequence. Its antigen specificity is not known. No clone much larger than this one lies a single base away; base qualities are absent. The data belong to a study of T cell repertoires in cytomegalovirus infection (dated by TCRdb to the late 2010s). Background on the whole study: The HLA type of each donor mattered for the analysis, because public TCR beta signatures pointed to carriage of CMV infection along with the matching HLA type.

General conclusions and limits of the study: The ex vivo response was dominated by HLA-C-restricted CMV-specific TCR beta clonotypes, which also provided the single most frequent clonotype in two of eight donors. Carriers of CMV infection plus the relevant HLA type were discriminated by the cumulative frequency of public TCR beta family members in the study cohort and in an independent 352-donor cohort.

The run used an Illumina HiSeq 1500. The public reads were quality trimmed at Q25 with fastp and then assembled into clones with MiXCR by TCRdb, keeping productive beta chains. CDR3 protein sequences are deduplicated, and each keeps its most common genes and DNA. The table for this sample lists hundreds of thousands of distinct CDR3 sequences; 15% to 20% of them were counted only once. Around 13% of the sample comes from the top ten. The trim is 8 bases for V and 7 bases for J, with a gap of 12 bases between the germline ends. Looking up the germline V gene (reference sequence) yields CDR1 LNHDA and CDR2 SQIVND. The CDR3, from cysteine to phenylalanine, totals 13 residues. The CDR3 DNA has 39 bases and is translated from base 1.

This chain joins TRBV19 to TRBJ1-6; a confident D gene designation cannot be given. Material: PBMCs. The clonotype was recovered from a human donor in good health (CMV status not recorded). Some clones in this sample may be carry-over from other donors' samples. The CDR3 region has the sequence CASRQDSNSPLHF. Read as DNA, the sequence is TGTGCCAGTCGCCAGGACTCAAATTCACCCCTCCACTTT.